These 3 T cell receptor beta chains were all obtained from the same sample, sequenced in a study of pediatric ulcerative colitis. Clones were sequenced by immunoSEQ multiplex PCR, and TCRdb holds only the in-frame ones, with some missing. Among about 64,000 clones listed, approximately 87% were seen once. The sample taken for sequencing was blood. These receptors were collected from a boy younger than 18 with severe ulcerative colitis.

The rearrangement links TRBV14 to TRBJ1-1; D is ambiguous. Trimming left V 0 bases short and J 4 bases short, with 9 bases between. CDR1 is SGHDN, CDR2 FVKESK, per germline. This CDR3 spans 14 amino acids. The CDR3 region has the DNA TGTGCCAGCAGCCAAGAGCGTGGGAGCACTGAAGCTTTCTTT. Its translation is CASSQERGSTEAFF. Together with reference TRBV14 and TRBJ1-1, the CDR3 gives the full variable domain: EAGVTQFPSHSVIEKGQTVTLRCDPISGHDNLYWYRRVMGKEIKFLLHFVKESKQDESGMPNNRFLAERTGGTYSTLKVQPAELEDSGVYFCASSQERGSTEAFFGQGTRLTVV.

The V gene is TRBV27, the J gene TRBJ2-1; D not certain. The CDR3 covers 14 residues. Trimming shortened V by 4 bases and J by 5 bases, and 12 bases separated the two germline ends. Germline V lookup: CDR1 MNHEY, CDR2 SMNVEV (reference sequence). The chain's CDR3 is CASSSLGSDNEQFF. CDR3 in DNA: TGTGCCAGCAGTTCTCTTGGGTCCGACAATGAGCAGTTCTTC.

The V gene is TRBV27, the J gene TRBJ2-2; D may match TRBD1 or TRBD2 (8 bases each). Germline V gene data show CDR1 as MNHEY and CDR2 as SMNVEV (reference sequence). The CDR3 runs 20 residues. V gave up 7 bases and J gave up 6 bases, with 33 bases separating them. The CDR3, as DNA: TGTGCCAGCAAGAACACAGGGGGGATGGTGCGGGAGGAATTACCCGGGGAGCTGTTTTTT. This gives the protein CASKNTGGMVREELPGELFF.